These 23 T cell receptor beta chains came from one sample sequenced in a study of blood T cell repertoires in COVID-19. Clones were read by immunoSEQ multiplex PCR, and TCRdb kept only the in-frame ones, dropping some. This table has over 250,000 clones, just under 90% appearing once. The sequenced material came from PBMCs or T cells enriched from blood (not recorded which). Receptors were obtained from a woman in her sixties or seventies who had recovered from COVID-19.

The chain links TRBV20-1 to TRBJ2-1, with 7 bases that match TRBD2. The germline CDR1 and CDR2 sequences are DFQATT and SNEGSKA (reference sequence). CDR3 length: 11 residues. The junction had 3 bases not matched to a gene; V was cut back by 5 bases and J by 8 bases. For the CDR3, the DNA is TGCAGTGCTGGACTAGTCCATGAGCAGTTCTTC. Its translation: CSAGLVHEQFF.

This chain uses TRBV6-5 with TRBJ1-3; D might be TRBD1 (5 bases). V was cut by 4 bases and J by 0 bases, with 7 bases left in between. The CDR3 covers 14 residues. Looked up from germline, CDR1 is MNHEY and CDR2 is SVGAGI. The CDR3 here is CASSSTDSGNTIYF. The CDR3 coding sequence is TGTGCCAGCAGTTCGACAGACTCTGGAAACACCATATATTTT.

The V call is TRBV5-1, the J call TRBJ2-3; D call uncertain. Germline V lookup: CDR1 SGHRS, CDR2 YFSETQ. Trimming removed 2 bases at V and 8 bases at J, with 12 bases between. CDR3 length: 13 residues. The CDR3 protein is CASSFVEWSTQYF. The CDR3 DNA reads TGCGCCAGCAGCTTTGTGGAGTGGAGTACGCAGTATTTT.

CDR3 amino acids: CASSQDQDRGWNGYTF. The CDR3 nucleotides read TGCGCCAGCAGCCAAGATCAGGACAGGGGATGGAATGGCTACACCTTC. The chain employs TRBV4-1 and TRBJ1-2; 9 bases are a match to TRBD1. The germline gives CDR1 MGHRA, CDR2 YSYEKL. The CDR3 spans 16 residues. J was trimmed by 6 bases and V by 0 bases; bases with no gene match: 8.

The table lists this clone with a few counts. This chain connects TRBV30 to TRBJ1-2; D possibly corresponds to TRBD1 (6 bases). The CDR3 loop spans 14 amino acids. V lost 4 bases and J lost 7, with 19 bases in between. Germline assignment: CDR1 GTSNPN and CDR2 SVGIG (reference sequence). In DNA form, the CDR3 reads TGTGCCTGGAAATCGATTGGGGGGGCCCGTGGCTACACCTTC. This gives the protein CAWKSIGGARGYTF.

This clone was seen more than once but under ten times. The chain links TRBV5-4 to TRBJ2-3, with a tentative D call TRBD2 (7 bases). CDR3 length: 15 amino acids. Germline loops: CDR1 SGHNT, CDR2 YYREEE (reference sequence). V was pared by 3 bases and J by 5 bases, with 16 bases between. The CDR3 here is CASSSRAGTKDTQYF. DNA for the CDR3: TGTGCCAGCAGCTCGAGAGCGGGGACAAAAGATACGCAGTATTTT.

J is TRBJ2-7 and V is TRBV6-1; D might be TRBD1 (6 bases). The germline V gene has CDR1 MNHNS and CDR2 SASEGT. CDR3 length equals 15 residues. V lost 0 bases, J lost 4 bases, and 13 bases lay in between. The CDR3 DNA reads as TGTGCCAGCAGTGAAGCGCCGAGACAGGCATACGAGCAGTACTTC. As protein: CASSEAPRQAYEQYF.

V usage is TRBV19 and J usage is TRBJ1-4; the D gene is possibly TRBD1 (6 bases). The V and J ends lost 6 bases and 14 bases respectively, with 19 bases between them. Germline values: CDR1 LNHDA, CDR2 SQIVND (reference sequence). The CDR3 loop spans 13 amino acids. CDR3 in amino acids: CASRSQGQPGLFF. The CDR3 DNA is TGTGCCAGTAGATCTCAGGGACAACCGGGGCTGTTTTTT.

The chain carries TRBV30 and TRBJ2-6; 7 bases agree with TRBD1. With V trimmed by 1 base and J by 4 bases, 7 bases remained unmatched. CDR1 is GTSNPN, CDR2 SVGIG, per germline (reference sequence). This CDR3 contains 16 residues. CDR3 sequence reads: CAWSAQGRWGANVLTF. DNA for the CDR3: TGTGCCTGGAGTGCACAGGGGAGATGGGGGGCCAACGTCCTGACTTTC. The full variable domain, its missing parts supplied by reference TRBV30 and TRBJ2-6, is SQTIHQWPATLVQPVGSPLSLECTVEGTSNPNLYWYRQAAGRGLQLLFYSVGIGQISSEVPQNLSASRPQDRQFILSSKKLLLSDSGFYLCAWSAQGRWGANVLTFGAGSRLTVL.

The genes are TRBV15 and TRBJ2-1; TRBD2 matches 10 bases. Germline loops: CDR1 LNHNV, CDR2 YYDKDF (reference sequence). With V trimmed by 5 bases and J by 0 bases, 1 base remained unmatched. This CDR3 comprises 15 residues. The CDR3 bases are TGTGCCACCAGCGGACTAGCGGCCTCCTACAATGAGCAGTTCTTC. Its translation: CATSGLAASYNEQFF.

CDR3: CASSLSTAATNEKLFF. The CDR3 DNA is TGTGCCAGCAGCTTGTCGACAGCTGCAACTAATGAAAAACTGTTTTTT. This sequence joins TRBV5-5 and TRBJ1-4; possibly TRBD1 for D (5 bases). The CDR3 has 16 amino acids. Germline-derived CDR1 and CDR2 are SGHKS and YYEKEE (reference sequence). Trimming stripped 1 base from V and 0 bases from J, with 10 bases between.

The chain joins TRBV28 to TRBJ2-7, with 8 bases identical to TRBD1. The CDR3 has 13 amino acids. With V trimmed by 6 bases and J by 9 bases, 10 bases remained unmatched. In germline, CDR1 is MDHEN, CDR2 SYDVKM. CDR3 residues: CASRENRGSAQYF. The CDR3 coding sequence is TGTGCCAGCAGAGAGAACAGGGGGTCGGCGCAGTACTTC.

This chain uses TRBV3-1 (or the pseudogene TRBV3-2) with TRBJ1-5; D might be TRBD1 (6 bases). CDR3 length equals 14 residues. In germline, CDR1 is LGHDT, CDR2 YNNKEL (reference sequence). V dropped 4 bases and J dropped 4 bases, with 11 bases sitting between them. CDR3 sequence: CASSPVGANQPQHF. The CDR3 DNA reads TGTGCCAGCAGCCCGGTGGGGGCTAATCAGCCCCAGCATTTT.

Turning to this clone: One end of the junction varies from germline; a read error may be responsible. This sequence joins TRBV19 and TRBJ1-2, with 7 bases aligning to TRBD1. The CDR3 totals 17 residues. CDR1 is LNHDA, CDR2 SQIVND, per germline (reference sequence). As DNA, the CDR3 is TGTGCCAGTAGTGTAGATACCGGGACAGACTCTTGGTATGGCTACACCTTC. The encoded protein is CASSVDTGTDSWYGYTF. Full variable domain (missing parts from reference TRBV19 and TRBJ1-2): DGGITQSPKYLFRKEGQNVTLSCEQNLNHDAMYWYRQDPGQGLRLIYYSQIVNDFQKGDIAEGYSVSREKKESFPLTVTSAQKNPTAFYLCASSVDTGTDSWYGYTFGSGTRLTVV.

The chain recombines TRBV28 with TRBJ1-1; D ambiguous. This CDR3 region has 12 residues. V was clipped by 8 bases and J by 0 bases, with 7 bases between them. The V gene's germline CDR1 is MDHEN and CDR2 SYDVKM. The CDR3 bases are TGTGCCAGCTCCTCTATGAACACTGAAGCTTTCTTT. It yields the protein CASSSMNTEAFF.

The J gene is TRBJ1-2, the V gene TRBV2; TRBD1 might be the D (5 bases). This CDR3 is built from 15 residues. Deletions cut 1 base from V and 2 bases from J, with 11 bases between. Looked up from germline, CDR1 is SNHLY and CDR2 is FYNNEI. The CDR3 DNA reads as TGTGCCAGCAGTGAAGGTTGGGGGGGAAACTATGGCTACACCTTC. It specifies CASSEGWGGNYGYTF.

This rearrangement joins TRBV28 to TRBJ2-1; a weak D match, TRBD2 (5 bases). This CDR3 region has 15 residues. V was pared by 5 bases and J by 10 bases, with 21 bases between. Germline V gives CDR1 MDHEN, CDR2 SYDVKM. The CDR3 nucleotides are TGTGCCAGCAGTGCACCGGGCCAACCCCGAGGGGAGCAGTTCTTC. Translation gives CASSAPGQPRGEQFF.

V usage is TRBV4-1 and J usage is TRBJ1-2, with 8 bases that match TRBD1. CDR1 is MGHRA, CDR2 YSYEKL, per germline. The CDR3 has 13 amino acids. Trimming at V came to 5 bases and at J to 6 bases, leaving 5 bases not matched to a gene. CDR3 bases: TGCGCCAGCAGCGCATCAGGGGGCGATGGCTACACCTTC. Its protein product is CASSASGGDGYTF.

The chain has TRBV6-6 and TRBJ1-2; the D gene is possibly TRBD1 (5 bases). The CDR3 totals 12 residues. V was shortened by 4 bases and J by 8 bases, with 11 bases between the two germline ends. Germline CDR1 MNHNY, CDR2 SVGAGI (reference sequence). The CDR3 DNA reads TGTGCCAGCAGTTTTGGGGCTTTCGGCTACACCTTC. It yields the protein CASSFGAFGYTF.

This chain connects TRBV28 to TRBJ2-3, with a tentative D call TRBD1 (5 bases). The CDR3 sequence is 16 residues long. Germline lookup yields CDR1 MDHEN and CDR2 SYDVKM. Deletions cut 2 bases from V and 1 base from J, with 13 bases between. The CDR3 DNA reads as TGTGCCAGCAGTTTAGGGTTCCAGGGTGGCACAGATACGCAGTATTTT. This translates into CASSLGFQGGTDTQYF.

This clone was counted once. The chain employs TRBV18 and TRBJ1-4; possibly TRBD1 for D (5 bases). The V end was cut by 2 bases, the J end by 3 bases, with 7 bases between. The CDR3 loop spans 14 amino acids. Germline values: CDR1 KGHSH, CDR2 LQKENI. CDR3 sequence (DNA): TGTGCCAGCTCACCATGGGGCTCTAATGAAAAACTGTTTTTT. As protein: CASSPWGSNEKLFF.

The sample holds a few counts of this clone. This chain joins TRBV10-3 and TRBJ2-3; 10 bases fit TRBD2. Germline assignment: CDR1 ENHRY and CDR2 SYGVKD. After removal of 6 bases from V and 5 bases from J, the junction contained 11 bases not matched to a gene. The length of the CDR3 is 16 residues. CDR3 sequence reads: CAIRGELAGGLDTQYF. CDR3 DNA sequence: TGTGCCATCAGAGGGGAGTTAGCGGGAGGACTAGATACGCAGTATTTT.

The chain has TRBV30 and TRBJ2-7, with a tentative D call TRBD1 (6 bases). From germline, CDR1 is GTSNPN and CDR2 SVGIG (reference sequence). V was shortened by 8 bases and J by 2 bases, with 13 bases between the two germline ends. This CDR3 comprises 12 residues. The CDR3 sequence is CALEGETYEQYF. The CDR3 nucleotides are TGTGCCCTTGAGGGGGAAACCTACGAGCAGTACTTC.